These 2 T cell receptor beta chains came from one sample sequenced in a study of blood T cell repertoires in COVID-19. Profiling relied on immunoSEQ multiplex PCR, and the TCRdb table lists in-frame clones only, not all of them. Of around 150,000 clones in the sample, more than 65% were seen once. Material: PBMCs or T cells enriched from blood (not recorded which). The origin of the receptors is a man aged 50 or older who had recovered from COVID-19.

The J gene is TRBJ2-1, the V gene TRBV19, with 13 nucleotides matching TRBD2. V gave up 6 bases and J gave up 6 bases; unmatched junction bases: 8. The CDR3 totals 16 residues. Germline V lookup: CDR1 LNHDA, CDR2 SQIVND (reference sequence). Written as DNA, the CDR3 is TGTGCCAGTAGACTGCGGACTAGCGGGAGAAGCAATGAGCAGTTCTTC. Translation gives CASRLRTSGRSNEQFF.

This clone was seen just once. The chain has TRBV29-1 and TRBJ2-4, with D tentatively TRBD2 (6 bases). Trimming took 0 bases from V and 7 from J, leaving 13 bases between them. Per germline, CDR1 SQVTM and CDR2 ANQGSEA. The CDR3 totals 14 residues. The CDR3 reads CSVEEGGKGNIQYF. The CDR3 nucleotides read TGCAGCGTTGAAGAAGGCGGGAAAGGCAACATTCAGTACTTC.